The clone carrying this T cell receptor (beta chain) was detected many times. What it binds is unknown. This sample stems from a study of T cells in Graves' hyperthyroidism and ophthalmopathy. Study observations and caveats: The model anticipated ophthalmopathy a median approximately 6.7 months pre-onset.

RNA transcripts yielded amplified TCR beta CDR3 regions. HTBI primers were used for first-round RT-PCR of the TCR CDR3. TCRdb fed the multiplex PCR reads into MiXCR, producing one record per CDR3 protein. Seen here are about 250,000 distinct CDR3 sequences, about 20% observed once, and the top ten hold roughly 60%. Enrolled ophthalmopathy patients presented with a Clinical Activity Score of at least 3, a NOSPECS grade of at least 4, and disease duration under 3 months. The clonotype originates from a man aged 30 to 39 with Graves' ophthalmopathy. Sequenced input: blood.

The CDR3 reads CASSQGLANYEQYF. The CDR3 DNA follows: TGTGCCAGCAGCCAAGGACTAGCTAACTACGAGCAGTACTTC. The rearrangement joins TRBV3-1 to TRBJ2-7, with TRBD2 matching 7 bases. In germline, CDR1 is LGHDT, CDR2 YNNKEL (reference sequence). This CDR3 has 14 residues. The junction had 3 bases not matched to a gene; V was cut back by 1 base and J by 3 bases.